Presented here are 18 T cell receptor beta chains from one specimen sequenced in a study of T cells after posttransplantation cyclophosphamide. Busulfan-fludarabine conditioning, marrow transplant, and cyclophosphamide on days +3 and +4 were administered. Sequenced by immunoSEQ multiplex PCR; TCRdb stores in-frame clones only, minus some. The sample is made up of about 7,500 clones, none counted only once. Sequencing used PBMCs, obtained 90 to 100 days after allogeneic stem cell transplant with posttransplant cyclophosphamide. Source of these receptors: a female patient aged 60 or older who received an allogeneic stem cell transplant from an unrelated donor, was CMV-positive, and had acute GVHD only. Some T cells may have come from the graft donor.

V gene TRBV24-1 combines with J gene TRBJ2-7, with TRBD1 matching over 7 bases. From germline, CDR1 is KGHDR and CDR2 SFDVKD. This CDR3 spans 13 amino acids. V gave up 10 bases and J gave up 3 bases; unmatched junction bases: 8. This chain's CDR3 is CATSGTVGYEQYF. CDR3 coding DNA: TGTGCCACATCCGGGACAGTGGGCTACGAGCAGTACTTC.

The sample holds many counts of this clone. The chain carries TRBV5-4 and TRBJ2-5; TRBD2 aligns across 12 bases. The CDR3 has 16 amino acids. Germline V gene lookup returns CDR1 SGHNT and CDR2 YYREEE (reference sequence). The J segment lost 2 bases and the V segment lost 0 bases, leaving 2 bases of the junction unmatched. As DNA, the CDR3 is TGTGCCAGCAGCTTGGGGGGACTAGCGGGTCAAGAGACCCAGTACTTC. It encodes CASSLGGLAGQETQYF.

This clone was seen at least ten times. The chain combines TRBV6-2 or TRBV6-3 with TRBJ1-5; D not certain. Germline V gives CDR1 MNHEY, CDR2 SVGEGT. CDR3 length: 14 residues. Trimming cost V 2 bases and J 3 bases, with 8 bases left between them. CDR3 nucleotides: TGTGCCAGCAGTTACCGGTCCTCCAATCAGCCCCAGCATTTT. Protein product: CASSYRSSNQPQHF.

J is TRBJ2-2 and V is TRBV28, with D perhaps TRBD1 (6 bases). The V end was cut by 5 bases, the J end by 5 bases, with 15 bases between. Germline lookup yields CDR1 MDHEN and CDR2 SYDVKM. The CDR3 consists of 15 residues. The CDR3 region is CASSLNRVGTGELFF. The CDR3 region has the DNA TGTGCCAGCAGTCTAAACAGGGTTGGGACCGGGGAGCTGTTTTTT.

This clone has more than one count but fewer than ten. The V gene is TRBV7-2, the J gene TRBJ2-2, with TRBD2 matching 10 bases. Germline assignment: CDR1 SGHTA and CDR2 FQGNSA. The J segment lost 7 bases and the V segment lost 5 bases, leaving 13 bases of the junction unmatched. CDR3 length equals 17 residues. CDR3 coding DNA: TGTGCCAGCAGCCCCGTAAGCGGGAGGGCCGGGGGCGGGGAGCTGTTTTTT. This translates into CASSPVSGRAGGGELFF.

This clone occurred many times. DNA of the CDR3: TGTGCCAGCAGGTTGCACAGGGTTCTAGAACCCCAGCATTTT. Its protein is CASRLHRVLEPQHF. The chain carries TRBV28 and TRBJ1-5, with D maybe TRBD1 (6 bases). The CDR3 sequence is 14 residues long. Trimming left V 6 bases short and J 10 bases short, with 19 bases between. The germline CDR1 and CDR2 sequences are MDHEN and SYDVKM.

Many counts were recorded for this clone. The chain is built from TRBV12-3 or TRBV12-4 and TRBJ2-1; 10 bases are a match to TRBD1. The CDR3 loop spans 15 amino acids. The J segment lost 6 bases and the V segment lost 4 bases, leaving 6 bases of the junction unmatched. CDR3 DNA: TGTGCCAGCAGTTGGACAGGGGGTCTGTTCAATGAGCAGTTCTTC. Translation gives CASSWTGGLFNEQFF.

This clone showed up many times. The V gene is TRBV30, the J gene TRBJ1-3, with D perhaps TRBD1 (5 bases). This CDR3 is built from 16 residues. CDR1 is GTSNPN, CDR2 SVGIG, per germline (reference sequence). V was clipped by 2 bases and J by 0 bases, with 14 bases between them. The CDR3 reads CAWSPTSGSSGNTIYF. CDR3 DNA: TGTGCCTGGAGTCCCACATCAGGGTCCTCTGGAAACACCATATATTTT.

This clone was detected many times. In nucleotides, the CDR3 is TGTGCCAGCAGCCCCCCCGAGGGGCTTTCCAACGAGCAGTTCTTC. Residues: CASSPPEGLSNEQFF. V gene TRBV11-2 combines with J gene TRBJ2-1, with D perhaps TRBD1 or TRBD2 (5 bases each). This CDR3 comprises 15 residues. Trimming removed 5 bases at V and 10 bases at J, with 21 bases between. Germline CDR1 reads SGHAT; CDR2 reads FQNNGV.

Many counts were recorded for this clone. The genes are TRBV11-2 and TRBJ1-1, with a tentative D call TRBD1 (6 bases). Germline values: CDR1 SGHAT, CDR2 FQNNGV. This CDR3 contains 15 residues. With 4 bases removed from V and 5 bases from J, the gap between germline ends came to 17 bases. The chain's CDR3 is CASSSLRGAGTEAFF. CDR3 in DNA: TGTGCCAGCAGCTCCCTGCGGGGGGCGGGGACTGAAGCTTTCTTT.

This clone was detected many times. V is TRBV12-3 or TRBV12-4 and J is TRBJ1-1; TRBD1 is a possible D gene (5 bases). CDR3 length: 15 amino acids. V was trimmed by 3 bases and J by 6 bases, leaving 17 bases between them. CDR3 in amino acids: CASSLNAGWRSEAFF. Written as DNA, the CDR3 is TGTGCCAGCAGTTTGAATGCAGGGTGGAGGTCTGAAGCTTTCTTT.

The table lists this clone with many counts. This chain connects TRBV12-3 or TRBV12-4 to TRBJ2-2, with D hard to call. CDR3 length: 18 residues. V lost 7 bases and J 0 bases, leaving 21 bases between the germline ends. The CDR3 bases are TGTGCCAGCATCGAACACCCTTGGGCAAACACGAACACCGGGGAGCTGTTTTTT. Encoded protein: CASIEHPWANTNTGELFF.

This clone was seen ten or more times. The chain combines TRBV5-5 with TRBJ1-1; D call uncertain. From germline, CDR1 is SGHKS and CDR2 YYEKEE (reference sequence). The CDR3 runs 13 residues. Trimming removed 0 bases from V and 5 bases from J, with 8 bases in between. Here the CDR3 reads CASSLGAVTEAFF. The CDR3 nucleotides read TGTGCCAGCAGCTTGGGGGCAGTTACTGAAGCTTTCTTT.

This clone came up many times. In DNA form, the CDR3 reads TGCGCCAGCAGCTTGGGGGCAGGGGAGGTTGAGCAGTTCTTC. This gives the protein CASSLGAGEVEQFF. The chain employs TRBV5-1 and TRBJ2-1, with D perhaps matching TRBD1 or TRBD2 (6 bases each). This CDR3 is 14 amino acids long. CDR1 and CDR2 (germline): SGHRS, YFSETQ. V lost 0 bases, J lost 9 bases, and 13 bases lay in between.

This clone was counted many times. This sequence joins TRBV9 and TRBJ2-3; 7 nucleotides agree with TRBD1. Germline-derived CDR1 and CDR2 are SGDLS and YYNGEE. The J segment lost 2 bases and the V segment lost 0 bases, leaving 3 bases of the junction unmatched. The CDR3 sequence is 15 residues long. The CDR3 here is CASSVDGQVTDTQYF. CDR3 coding DNA: TGTGCCAGCAGCGTAGATGGACAGGTCACAGATACGCAGTATTTT.

In this sample, this clone is medium-sized (0.01 to 0.1%). The chain links TRBV27 to TRBJ2-7; 9 nucleotides match TRBD1. The CDR3 runs to 14 residues. Germline assignment: CDR1 MNHEY and CDR2 SMNVEV (reference sequence). V lost 6 bases to trimming and J lost 3 bases; unmatched junction nucleotides: 6. The CDR3 DNA follows: TGTGCCAGCAGACTGGGGACAGGGCACTACGAGCAGTACTTC. Translated, it gives CASRLGTGHYEQYF.

This clone was seen many times. The chain is built from TRBV19 and TRBJ1-5, with a possible D match to TRBD1 (6 bases). CDR1 and CDR2 (germline): LNHDA, SQIVND (reference sequence). V lost 6 bases and J lost 0, with 12 bases in between. This CDR3 has 15 residues. CDR3 protein: CASRKQGYSNQPQHF. The CDR3 DNA follows: TGTGCCAGTAGGAAACAGGGCTATAGCAATCAGCCCCAGCATTTT.

The rearrangement uses TRBV4-2 and TRBJ2-2, with TRBD2 identical over 14 bases. Germline V lookup: CDR1 LGHNA, CDR2 YNFKEQ. The length of the CDR3 is 19 residues. The J segment lost 4 bases and the V segment lost 4 bases, leaving 11 bases of the junction unmatched. In DNA, the CDR3 is TGTGCCAGCAGCCTATCCGGGACTAGCGGGAGTGGTGGCACCGGGGAGCTGTTTTTT. Encoded protein: CASSLSGTSGSGGTGELFF.